A selection of T cell receptor beta chains follows, all from one sample in a study of blood T cell repertoires in COVID-19. TCRdb's copy holds only in-frame clones and misses some; the assay was immunoSEQ multiplex PCR. The data show fewer than 150,000 clones, with 70% to 90% seen just once and roughly 0.94% held by the top ten. The sample comprised peripheral blood. The source is a woman in her fifties or sixties with active or convalescent COVID-19. Both conserved end residues are part of each CDR3. The D gene is left open where the match is weak. Not all rows give a size; the values are once, few, many and, for expanded clones, a class.

clone_size: NA; d_call: NA; v_call: TRBV28; j_call: TRBJ1-1; cdr3_length: 14; cdr3_nt: TGTGCCAGCAGAAGCGGGGAGGGGGACACTGAAGCTTTCTTT; cdr3_aa: CASRSGEGDTEAFF
clone_size: NA; d_call: TRBD2; v_call: TRBV6-5; j_call: TRBJ2-7; cdr3_length: 15; cdr3_nt: TGTGCCAGCAGTTACCGACTAGCGGGAGCATACGAGCAGTACTTC; cdr3_aa: CASSYRLAGAYEQYF
clone_size: once; d_call: NA; v_call: TRBV27; j_call: TRBJ2-3; cdr3_length: 16; cdr3_nt: TGTGCCAGCAGTTTATCGACGGGTAGTAAAAAGGATACGCAGTATTTT; cdr3_aa: CASSLSTGSKKDTQYF
clone_size: NA; d_call: NA; v_call: TRBV18; j_call: TRBJ1-1; cdr3_length: 17; cdr3_nt: TGTGCCAGCTCACCAGTTATGGACATTCGGTTGAACACTGAAGCTTTCTTT; cdr3_aa: CASSPVMDIRLNTEAFF
clone_size: NA; d_call: TRBD1; v_call: TRBV23-1; j_call: TRBJ1-1; cdr3_length: 17; cdr3_nt: TGCGCCAGCAGTGGCCGGACTCCGGGACAGGGGGCTAATGAAGCTTTCTTT; cdr3_aa: CASSGRTPGQGANEAFF
clone_size: NA; d_call: TRBD2; v_call: TRBV6-5; j_call: TRBJ2-1; cdr3_length: 12; cdr3_nt: TGTGCCAGCAGTTATAGCGGGAATGAGCAGTTCTTC; cdr3_aa: CASSYSGNEQFF
clone_size: NA; d_call: TRBD2; v_call: TRBV5-4; j_call: TRBJ2-3; cdr3_length: 15; cdr3_nt: TGTGCCAGCAGCTTAGCGGGAGGGGGGACAGATACGCAGTATTTT; cdr3_aa: CASSLAGGGTDTQYF
clone_size: once; d_call: NA; v_call: TRBV18; j_call: TRBJ1-3; cdr3_length: 15; cdr3_nt: TGTGCCAGCTCACCGGTACGGGGTAGTGGAAACACCATATATTTT; cdr3_aa: CASSPVRGSGNTIYF
clone_size: once; d_call: NA; v_call: TRBV4-2; j_call: TRBJ1-5; cdr3_length: 16; cdr3_nt: TGTGCCAGCAGCCAAGATTGGCTTAGCAAGAATCAGCCCCAGCATTTT; cdr3_aa: CASSQDWLSKNQPQHF
clone_size: NA; d_call: TRBD2; v_call: TRBV7-6; j_call: TRBJ2-1; cdr3_length: 14; cdr3_nt: TGTGCCAGCAGCCCTAGCGGAACCTACAATGAGCAGTTCTTC; cdr3_aa: CASSPSGTYNEQFF
clone_size: NA; d_call: TRBD1; v_call: TRBV9; j_call: TRBJ1-1; cdr3_length: 15; cdr3_nt: TGTGCCAGCAGCGTAAACAGGGGAATGAACACTGAAGCTTTCTTT; cdr3_aa: CASSVNRGMNTEAFF
clone_size: NA; d_call: TRBD2; v_call: TRBV9; j_call: TRBJ2-1; cdr3_length: 16; cdr3_nt: TGTGCCAGCGCCGAAAGGGGGACTAGCGGGTTGGGTGAGCAGTTCTTC; cdr3_aa: CASAERGTSGLGEQFF
clone_size: NA; d_call: TRBD2; v_call: TRBV4-1; j_call: TRBJ2-5; cdr3_length: 17; cdr3_nt: TGCGCCAGCAGCCAAGAGCCGGCTAGCGGGGGGCGGGAGACCCAGTACTTC; cdr3_aa: CASSQEPASGGRETQYF
clone_size: few; d_call: TRBD2; v_call: TRBV19; j_call: TRBJ2-2; cdr3_length: 16; cdr3_nt: TGTGCCAGTAGTATAGATCTATGGGGGGGCACCGGGGAGCTGTTTTTT; cdr3_aa: CASSIDLWGGTGELFF
clone_size: NA; d_call: TRBD1; v_call: TRBV4-3; j_call: TRBJ1-3; cdr3_length: 19; cdr3_nt: TGCGCCAGCAGCCAAGTGTGGTTGGTGCAGGGGGTCTCTGGAAACACCATATATTTT; cdr3_aa: CASSQVWLVQGVSGNTIYF
clone_size: NA; d_call: TRBD2; v_call: TRBV6-2/TRBV6-3; j_call: TRBJ2-1; cdr3_length: 13; cdr3_nt: TGTGCCAGCAGTCTGGAGACTAGCGGGGAGCAGTTCTTC; cdr3_aa: CASSLETSGEQFF
clone_size: NA; d_call: TRBD1; v_call: TRBV7-8; j_call: TRBJ1-1; cdr3_length: 14; cdr3_nt: TGTGCCAGCAGCTTAATGGGACAGGGAAGAGAAGCTTTCTTT; cdr3_aa: CASSLMGQGREAFF
clone_size: NA; d_call: NA; v_call: TRBV2; j_call: TRBJ2-2; cdr3_length: 14; cdr3_nt: TGTGCCAGCAGTGAAGACAGGGCCTCAGGGGAGCTGTTTTTT; cdr3_aa: CASSEDRASGELFF
clone_size: NA; d_call: TRBD1; v_call: TRBV4-1; j_call: TRBJ1-2; cdr3_length: 13; cdr3_nt: TGCGCCAGCAGCCAGGCCGGACAGGGGGCGAGGACCTTC; cdr3_aa: CASSQAGQGARTF
clone_size: NA; d_call: TRBD2; v_call: TRBV7-6; j_call: TRBJ2-1; cdr3_length: 19; cdr3_nt: TGTGCCAGCAGCCTAACTCCCGGGACTAGCGGGATCTCCTACAATGAGCAGTTCTTC; cdr3_aa: CASSLTPGTSGISYNEQFF
clone_size: NA; d_call: TRBD1; v_call: TRBV5-1; j_call: TRBJ1-6; cdr3_length: 17; cdr3_nt: TGCGCCAGCAGCTCAACTCCGCCGGGACAGGGAAATTCACCCCTCCACTTT; cdr3_aa: CASSSTPPGQGNSPLHF
clone_size: NA; d_call: TRBD1; v_call: TRBV13; j_call: TRBJ2-1; cdr3_length: 14; cdr3_nt: TGTGCCAGCAGCTTGCAGGGGGTGGGGAATGAGCAGTTCTTC; cdr3_aa: CASSLQGVGNEQFF
clone_size: once; d_call: TRBD1; v_call: TRBV19; j_call: TRBJ2-7; cdr3_length: 13; cdr3_nt: TGTGCCAGTAGTAGCAGGGGGCGGGACGAGCAGTACTTC; cdr3_aa: CASSSRGRDEQYF
clone_size: NA; d_call: TRBD2; v_call: TRBV7-8; j_call: TRBJ2-2; cdr3_length: 19; cdr3_nt: TGTGCCAGCAGCTTCCCCGGGACTAGCGGGAGTGGGAACACCGGGGAGCTGTTTTTT; cdr3_aa: CASSFPGTSGSGNTGELFF
clone_size: NA; d_call: NA; v_call: TRBV27; j_call: TRBJ2-3; cdr3_length: 12; cdr3_nt: TGTGCCAGCAGTAGACCACAGGGATCGCAGTATTTT; cdr3_aa: CASSRPQGSQYF
clone_size: NA; d_call: NA; v_call: TRBV2; j_call: TRBJ1-1; cdr3_length: 14; cdr3_nt: TGTGCCAGCAGTCCTACAGTGCTGAACACTGAAGCTTTCTTT; cdr3_aa: CASSPTVLNTEAFF
clone_size: once; d_call: NA; v_call: TRBV20-1; j_call: TRBJ2-5; cdr3_length: 12; cdr3_nt: TGCAGTGCTAGTTCCAGTATAAAGACCCAGTACTTC; cdr3_aa: CSASSSIKTQYF
clone_size: NA; d_call: NA; v_call: TRBV7-9; j_call: TRBJ1-4; cdr3_length: 14; cdr3_nt: TGTGCCAGCAGCTCATCGACAGGCGTCGAAAAACTGTTTTTT; cdr3_aa: CASSSSTGVEKLFF
clone_size: NA; d_call: NA; v_call: TRBV7-8; j_call: TRBJ2-1; cdr3_length: 14; cdr3_nt: TGTGCCAGCCTCCCCCAGGGCTTCTACAATGAGCAGTTCTTC; cdr3_aa: CASLPQGFYNEQFF
clone_size: once; d_call: NA; v_call: TRBV29-1; j_call: TRBJ2-5; cdr3_length: 13; cdr3_nt: TGCAGCGCGTCACCGGGTTCAGCAGAGACCCAGTACTTC; cdr3_aa: CSASPGSAETQYF
clone_size: NA; d_call: NA; v_call: TRBV20-1; j_call: TRBJ1-2; cdr3_length: 13; cdr3_nt: TGCAGTGCTAGTGCAGGGTCTAACTATGGCTACACCTTC; cdr3_aa: CSASAGSNYGYTF
clone_size: once; d_call: NA; v_call: TRBV5-6; j_call: TRBJ1-2; cdr3_length: 15; cdr3_nt: TGTGCCAGCAGCTTGGCCGCGACAGCCCGCTATGGCTACACCTTC; cdr3_aa: CASSLAATARYGYTF
clone_size: NA; d_call: NA; v_call: TRBV6-5; j_call: TRBJ2-3; cdr3_length: 15; cdr3_nt: TGTGCCAGCAGTTACCAAGCGGCTAGCACAGATACGCAGTATTTT; cdr3_aa: CASSYQAASTDTQYF
clone_size: few; d_call: TRBD1; v_call: TRBV14; j_call: TRBJ1-2; cdr3_length: 13; cdr3_nt: TGTGCCAGCAGCCAACCGGGACAGTATGGCTACACCTTC; cdr3_aa: CASSQPGQYGYTF
clone_size: NA; d_call: NA; v_call: TRBV29-1; j_call: TRBJ2-1; cdr3_length: 11; cdr3_nt: TGCAGCGTTGAAGCCTCCAATGAGCAGTTCTTC; cdr3_aa: CSVEASNEQFF